This passage covers 18 T cell receptor beta chains from one sample sequenced in a study of identical twins. In TCRdb, the 5' RACE reads were re-called with MiXCR into one record per CDR3 protein. The repertoire holds 1,800,000 or so distinct CDR3 sequences, with roughly 35% as singletons. The source material was cord blood. These TCRs come from a newborn girl in good health.

In this sample, this clonotype turned up a few times. This chain connects TRBV25-1 to TRBJ2-3; a weak D match, TRBD2 (6 bases). V lost 7 bases to trimming and J lost 0 bases, with 11 bases between them. Germline V gene sequence: CDR1 MGHDK, CDR2 SYGVNS. The CDR3 is 14 amino acids. The CDR3 protein is CASTKAGSTDTQYF. DNA for the CDR3: TGTGCCAGCACCAAAGCGGGTAGCACAGATACGCAGTATTTT.

This clonotype was picked up many times. The J gene is TRBJ2-3, the V gene TRBV2; D may be TRBD1 (5 bases). V was shortened by 2 bases and J by 6 bases, with 12 bases between the two germline ends. The CDR3 consists of 14 residues. Germline loops: CDR1 SNHLY, CDR2 FYNNEI. CDR3 protein: CASSELSRADTQYF. CDR3 in DNA: TGTGCCAGCAGTGAACTTTCCAGGGCGGATACGCAGTATTTT.

As to this clonotype: Being one base from a much bigger clone, this may be a read error. The V call is TRBV29-1, the J call TRBJ2-1; possibly TRBD1 for D (6 bases). The last part of the DNA fits TRBJ2-7 better; the J call may be wrong. The germline CDR1 and CDR2 sequences are SQVTM and ANQGSEA. The CDR3 is made up of 13 amino acids. The CDR3 DNA reads TGCAGCGTTAAGGGGGACCCCTACAATGAGCAGTACTTC. The encoded protein is CSVKGDPYNEQYF.

The gene calls are TRBV7-2 and TRBJ1-5, with 9 bases matching TRBD1. V was clipped by 5 bases and J by 6 bases; unmatched bases: 8. The CDR3 has 15 residues. Looked up from germline, CDR1 is SGHTA and CDR2 is FQGNSA. CDR3 sequence reads: CASSPGTGMSQPQHF. DNA for the CDR3: TGTGCCAGCAGCCCCGGGACAGGGATGAGTCAGCCCCAGCATTTT.

J is TRBJ1-4 and V is TRBV10-3; tentatively, D is TRBD1 (6 bases). The CDR3 has 18 residues. V was cut by 2 bases and J by 4 bases, with 20 bases left in between. CDR1 is ENHRY and CDR2 is SYGVKD in the germline V gene. The CDR3, as DNA: TGTGCCATCAGTGAGCCCCCCCGAGGGGGGGCTTGTAATGAAAAACTGTTTTTT. Translating gives CAISEPPRGGACNEKLFF.

Of note for this clonotype: Since a much larger clone is just one base distant, this may be a read error. This sequence joins TRBV2 and TRBJ2-5; D uncertain. In germline, CDR1 is SNHLY, CDR2 FYNNEI. The CDR3 totals 13 residues. CDR3 coding DNA: TGTACCAGCAGTGACCCAAGTCAAGAGACCCAGTACTTC. This translates into CTSSDPSQETQYF.

In this sample, this clonotype turned up many times. V and J are TRBV12-3 or TRBV12-4 and TRBJ1-2; the D gene is possibly TRBD1 (6 bases). Trimming removed 0 bases at V and 4 bases at J, with 24 bases between. The CDR3 length is 19 residues. The CDR3 spells CASSLAIVGKLTGIYGYTF. The CDR3 coding sequence is TGTGCCAGCAGTTTAGCCATAGTTGGGAAGCTTACAGGGATCTATGGCTACACCTTC.

The chain links TRBV7-9 to TRBJ2-5; the D gene is possibly TRBD1 (5 bases). The CDR3 has 15 amino acids. V was trimmed by 5 bases and J by 1 base, leaving 14 bases between them. CDR1 SEHNR and CDR2 FQNEAQ come from the germline V gene (reference sequence). CDR3 sequence: CASSKGLSSQETQYF. The CDR3 nucleotides are TGTGCCAGCAGCAAGGGGTTGAGCAGCCAAGAGACCCAGTACTTC.

The chain joins TRBV11-1 to TRBJ2-7; D not certain. V was clipped by 2 bases and J by 3 bases, with 11 bases between them. CDR3 size: 14 residues. CDR1 is SGHAT and CDR2 is FQDESV in the germline V gene (reference sequence). In DNA, the CDR3 is TGTGCCAGCAGCTTAACCGGAAACTACTACGAGCAGTACTTC. Its protein product is CASSLTGNYYEQYF. Combining the CDR3 with reference TRBV11-1 and TRBJ2-7 gives the whole variable domain EAEVAQSPRYKITEKSQAVAFWCDPISGHATLYWYRQILGQGPELLVQFQDESVVDDSQLPKDRFSAERLKGVDSTLKIQPAELGDSAMYLCASSLTGNYYEQYFGPGTRLTVT.

The table lists this clonotype with a few counts. The chain carries TRBV4-2 and TRBJ1-5; D may be TRBD1 (5 bases). CDR1 is LGHNA and CDR2 is YNFKEQ in the germline V gene. Trimming pared 1 base from V and 6 bases from J, leaving 13 bases between. This CDR3 spans 15 amino acids. The CDR3 reads CASSQGSGRGQPQHF. CDR3 DNA sequence: TGTGCCAGCAGCCAAGGGTCCGGGAGGGGTCAGCCCCAGCATTTT.

This chain joins TRBV5-1 and TRBJ1-1; 8 bases match TRBD1. The germline CDR1 and CDR2 sequences are SGHRS and YFSETQ. V lost 4 bases and J lost 3; bases outside the gene matches: 11. The CDR3 totals 16 residues. The DNA of the CDR3 is TGCGCCAGCAGCCCGGCCGGGACAGGTTTTTACACTGAAGCTTTCTTT. It codes for CASSPAGTGFYTEAFF.

The genes are TRBV5-1 and TRBJ1-1, with unresolved D. The CDR3 covers 14 residues. Germline V gene lookup returns CDR1 SGHRS and CDR2 YFSETQ. Trimming stripped 5 bases from V and 0 bases from J, with 11 bases between. The CDR3 region has the DNA TGCGCCAGCAGACCGAATACCTTGAACACTGAAGCTTTCTTT. Its protein product is CASRPNTLNTEAFF.

In regard to this clonotype: Germline is not matched at one junction end, which may reflect a read error. The chain employs TRBV13 and TRBJ2-3; TRBD2 matches 13 bases. Looked up from germline, CDR1 is PRHDT and CDR2 is FYEKMQ (reference sequence). The CDR3 is 16 residues long. The CDR3 reads CASSSWTSGGGDMQYF. The DNA of the CDR3 is TGTGCCAGCAGCTCCTGGACTAGCGGGGGAGGGGATATGCAGTATTTT.

This clonotype was detected a few times. The chain uses TRBV20-1 and TRBJ2-7, with D uncertain. Germline CDR1 is DFQATT and CDR2 is SNEGSKA (reference sequence). The CDR3 is 15 residues long. Trimming shortened V by 0 bases and J by 1 base, and 13 bases separated the two germline ends. The CDR3 loop reads CSARDLDRLSYEQYF. CDR3 DNA: TGCAGTGCTAGAGACCTGGACCGACTTTCCTACGAGCAGTACTTC.

This clonotype was seen a few times. The chain employs TRBV29-1 and TRBJ1-2; D call uncertain. Germline V CDR1 and CDR2: SQVTM, ANQGSEA. This CDR3 is built from 11 residues. V dropped 3 bases and J dropped 8 bases, with 10 bases sitting between them. CDR3 sequence reads: CSVEGFRGYTF. The CDR3 bases are TGCAGCGTTGAGGGGTTCCGAGGCTACACCTTC.

Note on this clonotype: A much larger clone differs by one base, so this may be a read error. V gene TRBV12-3 or TRBV12-4 combines with J gene TRBJ1-1, with TRBD1 as a possible D gene (5 bases). This CDR3 contains 11 residues. V lost 6 bases and J 4 bases, leaving 6 bases between the germline ends. The CDR3 DNA follows: TGTGCCAGCAGACAGGCCACTGAAGCTTTCTTT. Its translation: CASRQATEAFF.

On this clonotype: A read error may produce the germline difference seen at one junction end. The CDR3 sequence: CASSSRTVPPHF. The CDR3 DNA reads as TGTGCCAGCAGTTCCAGGACGGTACCCCCCCACTTT. V usage is TRBV28 and J usage is TRBJ1-6; D ambiguous. The germline CDR1 and CDR2 sequences are MDHEN and SYDVKM. The CDR3 runs to 12 residues.

The J gene is TRBJ1-2, the V gene TRBV29-1; a possible D gene is TRBD1 (5 bases). V was trimmed by 3 bases and J by 8 bases, leaving 13 bases between them. The CDR3 covers 12 residues. Per germline, CDR1 SQVTM and CDR2 ANQGSEA. CDR3 loop: CSVEGGGRGYTF. In nucleotides, the CDR3 is TGCAGCGTTGAGGGGGGAGGGAGAGGCTACACCTTC.